Listed here are 32 T cell receptor beta chains from one sample, sequenced in a study of blood T cells in healthy people across ages. A second PCR, run for roughly 7 to 11 cycles, used a sample-barcoded 5' primer plus a J-beta primer mix. TCRdb analysed the 5' RACE reads with MiXCR anew, one entry per CDR3 protein. The table has hundreds of thousands of distinct CDR3 sequences, roughly half seen once. The material sequenced was blood. The receptor set was obtained from a man between 60 and 75 years old in good health.

In the case of this clonotype: A read error is possible here, since a much larger clone lies one base away. V gene TRBV29-1 combines with J gene TRBJ2-1; TRBD2 aligns across 7 bases. Per the germline V gene, CDR1 is SQVTM and CDR2 is ANQGSEA. The CDR3 has 15 residues. Trimming cost V 7 bases and J 13 bases; bases outside gene matches: 22. The CDR3 bases are TGCAGCGCCACTCCGGGGCTAGCGGTGGGAGAGACCCAGTTCTTC. This codes for CSATPGLAVGETQFF.

With regard to this clonotype: Mismatch with germline at one junction end may stem from a read error. The chain uses TRBV28 and TRBJ2-5; D possibly corresponds to TRBD1 (5 bases). In germline, CDR1 is MDHEN, CDR2 SYDVKM. CDR3 length equals 15 residues. CDR3 in DNA: TGTGTCAGCAGTCTCCCCCCATCCAGGGAAGAGACCCAGTACTTC. It encodes CVSSLPPSREETQYF. The entire variable domain, with the rest obtained from reference TRBV28 and TRBJ2-5, is as follows: DVKVTQSSRYLVKRTGEKVFLECVQDMDHENMFWYRQDPGLGLRLIYFSYDVKMKEKGDIPEGYSVSREKKERFSLILESASTNQTSMYLCVSSLPPSREETQYFGPGTRLLVL.

This clonotype was counted only a few times. V gene TRBV7-3 combines with J gene TRBJ2-2; TRBD2 matches 9 bases. With V trimmed by 6 bases and J by 2 bases, 7 bases remained unmatched. CDR1 and CDR2 (germline): SGHTA, FQGTGA. This CDR3 spans 16 amino acids. In DNA, the CDR3 is TGTGCCAGCAGTCTCGGGCTAGCGGGAAACACCGGGGAGCTGTTTTTT. It translates to CASSLGLAGNTGELFF. Filled out from reference TRBV7-3 and TRBJ2-2, the complete variable domain reads GAGVSQTPSNKVTEKGKYVELRCDPISGHTALYWYRQSLGQGPEFLIYFQGTGAADDSGLPNDRFFAVRPEGSVSTLKIQRTERGDSAVYLCASSLGLAGNTGELFFGEGSRLTVL.

J is TRBJ2-2 and V is TRBV6-2 or TRBV6-3; D tentatively reads TRBD1 or TRBD2 (5 bases each). V shed 2 bases and J shed 5 bases, with 15 bases lying between them. This CDR3 is 16 amino acids long. Germline V CDR1 and CDR2: MNHEY, SVGEGT. CDR3 DNA: TGTGCCAGCAGTTACATGGGACGAGCGCGAACCGGGGAGCTGTTTTTT. Its translation is CASSYMGRARTGELFF.

This clonotype came up a few times. The chain joins TRBV20-1 to TRBJ1-2; D is perhaps TRBD1 (5 bases). This CDR3 is built from 12 residues. The V gene's germline CDR1 is DFQATT and CDR2 SNEGSKA (reference sequence). V lost 1 base to trimming and J lost 2 bases, with 5 bases between them. The CDR3 loop is CSARGQNYGYTF. CDR3 in DNA: TGCAGTGCTAGAGGACAGAACTATGGCTACACCTTC.

The chain recombines TRBV7-8 with TRBJ2-1; maybe TRBD2 (6 bases). The CDR3 extends over 19 amino acids. V lost 1 base and J 1 base, leaving 20 bases between the germline ends. In germline, CDR1 is SGHVS, CDR2 FQNEAQ. In DNA form, the CDR3 reads TGTGCCAGCAGCTTAGTTTCCCCACTTAGCGGAACTTCCTACAATGAGCAGTTCTTC. Amino acids: CASSLVSPLSGTSYNEQFF.

The rearrangement links TRBV4-3 to TRBJ1-5; D is unclear. CDR3 length equals 13 residues. The germline gives CDR1 LGHNA, CDR2 YSLEER. Deletions cut 0 bases from V and 6 bases from J, with 6 bases between. CDR3 nucleotide sequence: TGCGCCAGCAGCCAAGACTACAGTCAGCCCCAGCATTTT. Its translation: CASSQDYSQPQHF.

The chain links TRBV6-4 to TRBJ2-1, with 11 positions matching TRBD2. This CDR3 region has 17 residues. Germline-derived CDR1 and CDR2 are MRHNA and SNTAGT. The junction had 11 bases not matched to a gene; V was cut back by 6 bases and J by 4 bases. Here the CDR3 DNA reads TGTGCCAGCAGCGTCGACGGGTCTAGCGGGGGGTACAATGAGCAGTTCTTC. Protein sequence: CASSVDGSSGGYNEQFF.

This chain connects TRBV6-6 to TRBJ1-5; TRBD1 aligns across 7 bases. The CDR3 has 15 residues. Germline V gene data show CDR1 as MNHNY and CDR2 as SVGAGI (reference sequence). Trimming cost V 6 bases and J 6 bases; bases outside gene matches: 11. The DNA of the CDR3 is TGTGCCAGCAGAAGAAACCAGGGGGAAGGTCAGCCCCAGCATTTT. Residues: CASRRNQGEGQPQHF.

The gene calls are TRBV28 and TRBJ1-5; TRBD1 might be the D (5 bases). CDR3 length: 14 amino acids. Germline loops: CDR1 MDHEN, CDR2 SYDVKM. V lost 2 bases and J 2 bases, leaving 7 bases between the germline ends. The CDR3 bases are TGTGCCAGCAGTTTAATGGGGGGCAATCAGCCCCAGCATTTT. Its protein is CASSLMGGNQPQHF.

A remark on this clonotype: This may come from a read error, since a much larger clone is one base off. The chain has TRBV2 and TRBJ1-2; perhaps TRBD1 as D (5 bases). The CDR3 has 14 amino acids. Trimming took off 11 bases at V and 4 bases at J, with 20 bases between the two ends. The germline gives CDR1 SNHLY, CDR2 FYNNEI. The CDR3 spells CAGTKAGAPYGYTF. The CDR3 DNA reads TGTGCCGGCACCAAAGCCGGGGCTCCCTATGGCTACACCTTC.

This clonotype turned up a few times. The V and J genes are TRBV30 and TRBJ1-2, with D unclear. CDR3 size: 15 residues. Germline assignment: CDR1 GTSNPN and CDR2 SVGIG (reference sequence). With 0 bases removed from V and 1 base from J, the gap between germline ends came to 12 bases. As DNA, the CDR3 is TGTGCCTGGAGTGTATCACGGGGAGGTAACTATGGCTACACCTTC. Translating gives CAWSVSRGGNYGYTF.

To note about this clonotype: An end of the junction differs from the germline gene, which may be a read error. This chain joins TRBV11-3 and TRBJ2-3; the D gene is possibly TRBD2 (5 bases). The germline CDR1 and CDR2 sequences are SGHNT and YENEEA. The CDR3 extends over 12 amino acids. The CDR3, as DNA: TGTGTCAGCAGCTTTCGGGAAGATACGCAGTATTTT. It specifies CVSSFREDTQYF.

This clonotype was picked up many times. The rearrangement links TRBV7-2 to TRBJ2-1; tentative D call: TRBD1 (6 bases). The V end lost 3 bases, the J end lost 9 bases, and 12 bases lay between the germline ends. From germline, CDR1 is SGHTA and CDR2 FQGNSA. The CDR3 has 13 amino acids. DNA of the CDR3: TGTGCCAGCAGCTTGTACAGGGTGGGTGAGCAGTTCTTC. Protein: CASSLYRVGEQFF.

This clonotype was detected only a few times. V and J are TRBV24-1 and TRBJ2-5; unclear D gene. The V gene lost 4 bases and the J gene lost 11 bases, with 13 bases spanning the gap. This CDR3 region has 12 residues. Germline CDR1 reads KGHDR; CDR2 reads SFDVKD. CDR3 residues: CATSDLYNEQYF. The DNA for the CDR3 is TGTGCCACCAGTGACCTATACAATGAGCAGTACTTC.

As concerns this clonotype: A read error is possible here, since a much larger clone lies one base away. V gene TRBV2 combines with J gene TRBJ2-5; maybe TRBD1 (6 bases). The CDR3 totals 15 residues. V lost 5 bases to trimming and J lost 5 bases, with 18 bases between them. Germline V gene sequence: CDR1 SNHLY, CDR2 FYNNEI. The CDR3 is CASSRNRVSVETQYF. CDR3 bases: TGTGCCAGCAGTCGCAACAGGGTCTCCGTCGAGACCCAGTACTTC.

In its sample, this clonotype was seen a few times. The chain uses TRBV6-5 and TRBJ2-5, with TRBD2 matching 7 bases. Trimming took 2 bases from V and 7 from J; bases not matched to a gene: 13. CDR3 length: 16 amino acids. Per the germline V gene, CDR1 is MNHEY and CDR2 is SVGAGI. For the CDR3, the DNA is TGTGCCAGCAGTTACCGTCTAGCGGAGGGTCCGGGGACCCAGTACTTC. Translating it yields CASSYRLAEGPGTQYF.

The count of this clonotype is one. V and J are TRBV12-3 or TRBV12-4 and TRBJ1-1, with D perhaps TRBD1 (5 bases). This CDR3 is 15 amino acids long. V was trimmed by 1 base and J by 5 bases, leaving 14 bases between them. The CDR3 nucleotides read TGTGCCAGCAGTTTAGGCAGACCCAGGGCTACTGAAGCTTTCTTT. This gives the protein CASSLGRPRATEAFF.

The table lists this clonotype with a few counts. The chain has TRBV20-1 and TRBJ2-7, with 7 bases fitting TRBD2. Germline CDR1 is DFQATT and CDR2 is SNEGSKA (reference sequence). The CDR3 runs to 12 residues. V trimming: 3 bases; J trimming: 5 bases; junction bases outside the gene matches: 4. The CDR3 bases are TGCAGTGCTAGCGGGAGGTTCGACGAGCAGTACTTC. It translates to CSASGRFDEQYF.

The V call is TRBV27, the J call TRBJ2-3; TRBD2 matches 11 bases. J gave up 7 bases and V 4 bases, and 10 bases lay outside the gene matches. This CDR3 has 16 residues. Germline CDR1 is MNHEY and CDR2 is SMNVEV (reference sequence). The chain's CDR3 is CASSSGTSGRSNTQYF. The CDR3 coding sequence is TGTGCCAGCAGTTCCGGGACTAGCGGACGCAGCAATACGCAGTATTTT.

This clonotype showed up many times. The chain recombines TRBV10-1 with TRBJ2-7, with D perhaps TRBD1 (6 bases). CDR3 size: 14 residues. V was clipped by 8 bases and J by 5 bases, with 19 bases between them. The germline gives CDR1 WNHNN, CDR2 SYGVQD (reference sequence). The CDR3 is CASANAQGGDEQYF. CDR3 in DNA: TGCGCCAGCGCTAATGCACAGGGTGGCGACGAGCAGTACTTC.

V and J are TRBV5-1 and TRBJ2-1; TRBD2 agrees at 7 bases. J gave up 1 base and V 4 bases, and 2 bases lay outside the gene matches. The CDR3 is 14 amino acids. Germline values: CDR1 SGHRS, CDR2 YFSETQ. The CDR3 nucleotides read TGCGCCAGCAGCCAGCGGGATTCCTACAATGAGCAGTTCTTC. This codes for CASSQRDSYNEQFF.

This clonotype appeared a few times. The CDR3 bases are TGTGCCAGCAGCCTAACCGGGACAGGGTCCTACGAGCAGTACTTC. Translation gives CASSLTGTGSYEQYF. V gene TRBV11-1 combines with J gene TRBJ2-7, with 9 bases aligning to TRBD1. The germline CDR1 and CDR2 sequences are SGHAT and FQDESV (reference sequence). V dropped 5 bases and J dropped 1; count of bases not matched to a gene: 6. This CDR3 has 15 amino acids. Full variable domain (rest looked up from reference TRBV11-1 and TRBJ2-7): EAEVAQSPRYKITEKSQAVAFWCDPISGHATLYWYRQILGQGPELLVQFQDESVVDDSQLPKDRFSAERLKGVDSTLKIQPAELGDSAMYLCASSLTGTGSYEQYFGPGTRLTVT.

This clonotype was picked up many times. J is TRBJ2-7 and V is TRBV5-5; perhaps D is TRBD1 or TRBD2 (5 bases each). The V end was cut by 0 bases, the J end by 2 bases, with 15 bases between. This CDR3 contains 16 residues. Germline V gives CDR1 SGHKS, CDR2 YYEKEE (reference sequence). This CDR3 reads CASSLVSGRGPYEQYF. CDR3 DNA sequence: TGTGCCAGCAGCTTGGTTTCGGGGCGAGGTCCCTACGAGCAGTACTTC.

The chain joins TRBV7-2 to TRBJ1-2, with a tentative D call TRBD1 (5 bases). Trimming left V 1 base short and J 0 bases short, with 12 bases between. This CDR3 is built from 16 residues. Germline V lookup: CDR1 SGHTA, CDR2 FQGNSA. The CDR3 reads CASSLGAREANYGYTF. The CDR3 nucleotides are TGTGCCAGCAGCTTAGGGGCCAGGGAAGCTAACTATGGCTACACCTTC.

A few counts support this clonotype. This chain uses TRBV6-5 with TRBJ2-5, with D possibly being TRBD1 or TRBD2 (5 bases each). Germline V lookup: CDR1 MNHEY, CDR2 SVGAGI. V lost 6 bases, J lost 4 bases, and 15 bases lay in between. This CDR3 has 14 residues. Here the CDR3 reads CASRPLTRGETQYF. The CDR3 DNA sequence: TGTGCCAGCAGACCTCTTACTAGGGGAGAGACCCAGTACTTC.

The rearrangement joins TRBV5-1 to TRBJ2-2; 7 nucleotides align to TRBD1. CDR1 SGHRS and CDR2 YFSETQ come from the germline V gene. The length of the CDR3 is 14 residues. After removal of 6 bases from V and 5 bases from J, the junction contained 7 bases not matched to a gene. The CDR3 is CASTQDRSTGELFF. CDR3 in DNA: TGCGCCAGCACCCAGGACAGGTCTACCGGGGAGCTGTTTTTT. Full variable domain (outside the CDR3, taken from reference TRBV5-1 and TRBJ2-2): KAGVTQTPRYLIKTRGQQVTLSCSPISGHRSVSWYQQTPGQGLQFLFEYFSETQRNKGNFPGRFSGRQFSNSRSEMNVSTLELGDSALYLCASTQDRSTGELFFGEGSRLTVL.

The rearrangement joins TRBV4-2 to TRBJ2-7, with D perhaps TRBD2 (8 bases). This CDR3 comprises 17 residues. CDR1 and CDR2 (germline): LGHNA, YNFKEQ. V shed 1 base and J shed 4 bases, with 20 bases lying between them. CDR3 sequence: CASSQVATSGRGYEQYF. The DNA for the CDR3 is TGTGCCAGCAGCCAAGTCGCAACTAGCGGCAGGGGGTACGAGCAGTACTTC.

V usage is TRBV14 and J usage is TRBJ2-7; 9 nucleotides agree with TRBD2. J lost 4 bases, V lost 1 base, and 8 bases had no gene match. Germline V gene lookup returns CDR1 SGHDN and CDR2 FVKESK. The CDR3 length is 16 residues. This CDR3 reads CASSQARGGAWYEQYF. The CDR3 DNA follows: TGTGCCAGCAGCCAAGCGCGCGGGGGGGCCTGGTACGAGCAGTACTTC.

In this sample, this clonotype turned up a few times. The rearrangement uses TRBV2 and TRBJ2-3; 8 bases agree with TRBD1. With V trimmed by 6 bases and J by 8 bases, 7 bases remained unmatched. Looked up from germline, CDR1 is SNHLY and CDR2 is FYNNEI. This CDR3 region has 13 residues. CDR3 DNA sequence: TGTGCCAGCAGCGGACAGGGACTCGGTACGCAGTATTTT. Protein: CASSGQGLGTQYF.

The chain has TRBV4-2 and TRBJ1-2; no clear D. In germline, CDR1 is LGHNA, CDR2 YNFKEQ. Trimming left V 0 bases short and J 2 bases short, with 10 bases between. This CDR3 comprises 15 residues. CDR3 region: CASSQDLQENYGYTF. CDR3 bases: TGTGCCAGCAGCCAAGATCTCCAGGAGAACTATGGCTACACCTTC.

The J gene is TRBJ2-6, the V gene TRBV5-1, with 10 bases that match TRBD1. Germline assignment: CDR1 SGHRS and CDR2 YFSETQ. There are 17 residues in the CDR3. V dropped 4 bases and J dropped 0; count of bases not matched to a gene: 4. This CDR3 is CASSMGQGLSGANVLTF. Written as DNA, the CDR3 is TGCGCCAGCAGCATGGGACAGGGGCTCTCTGGGGCCAACGTCCTGACTTTC.